A selection of T cell receptor beta chains follows, all from one sample in a study of CD8 T cells in ankylosing spondylitis. TCRdb redid the calling of the 5' RACE reads with MiXCR, one entry per CDR3 protein. The sample includes 700,000 to 1,000,000 distinct CDR3 sequences, 12% of them seen just once. Sequenced sample: blood, either unsorted or a sorted T cell fraction (not recorded which). Receptors originate from a male donor with ankylosing spondylitis. Each CDR3 is given with its conserved first and last residue. The order of the fields is CDR3 protein, CDR3 DNA, D gene, V gene, clone size, J gene. The D gene is left open where the match is weak. Rows give clone size only sometimes, using once, few, many, or a class for an expanded clone.

CASSLGGIAGVGETQYF TGTGCCAGCAGCTTGGGGGGAATAGCGGGAGTCGGTGAGACCCAGTACTTC TRBD2 TRBV5-6 once TRBJ2-5
CASSLGDTSNEQFF TGTGCCAGCAGTTTGGGGGACACCTCCAATGAGCAGTTCTTC NA TRBV12-3/TRBV12-4 many TRBJ2-1
CASSPQVRNPSPYNEQFF TGTGCCAGCAGCCCCCAGGTCCGGAACCCGTCCCCATACAATGAGCAGTTCTTC NA TRBV4-2 NA TRBJ2-1
CASSQNTGTNEKLFF TGCGCCAGCAGCCAAAACACAGGGACTAATGAAAAACTGTTTTTT NA TRBV4-3 NA TRBJ1-4
CASSYSLGIANTGELFF TGTGCCAGCAGTTACTCCCTTGGGATCGCGAACACCGGGGAGCTGTTTTTT NA TRBV6-5 few TRBJ2-2
CASSRIFSQFF TGTGCCTCGAGCCGTATCTTCTCGCAGTTCTTC NA TRBV6-6 few TRBJ2-1
CASRDYHSYNEQFF TGTGCCAGCAGGGACTACCACTCCTACAATGAGCAGTTCTTC NA TRBV27 once TRBJ2-1
CSARIGTSGTDTQYF TGCAGTGCTAGAATCGGCACCTCGGGCACAGATACGCAGTATTTT NA TRBV20-1 NA TRBJ2-3
CASSLGDRWNSNQPQHF TGTGCCAGCAGCTTGGGGGACAGGTGGAATAGCAATCAGCCCCAGCATTTT TRBD1 TRBV5-5 NA TRBJ1-5
CASSSQPSGYGEQYF TGTGCCAGCAGTTCCCAACCGTCGGGGTACGGCGAGCAGTACTTC NA TRBV6-5 many TRBJ2-7
CASSPINGGTGELFF TGTGCCAGCAGCCCGATTAACGGGGGCACCGGGGAGCTGTTTTTT NA TRBV7-2 few TRBJ2-2
CASSLAGALWETQYF TGCGCCAGCAGCTTGGCAGGGGCGCTCTGGGAGACCCAGTACTTC NA TRBV5-1 NA TRBJ2-5
CASSSPSAGGGETQYF TGTGCCAGCAGTTCCCCCAGTGCGGGGGGTGGAGAGACCCAGTACTTC TRBD2 TRBV12-3/TRBV12-4 few TRBJ2-5
CAISDSEMNTEAFF TGTGCCATCAGTGACAGCGAAATGAACACTGAAGCTTTCTTT NA TRBV10-3 few TRBJ1-1
CSARDRGAGSTDTQYF TGCAGTGCTAGAGATCGAGGGGCTGGAAGCACAGATACGCAGTATTTT NA TRBV20-1 NA TRBJ2-3
CSTRDGDAEAFF TGCAGCACCAGGGACGGGGACGCTGAAGCTTTCTTT NA TRBV29-1 NA TRBJ1-1
CASGGQGLSGYTF TGTGCCAGCGGTGGACAGGGGTTGTCTGGCTACACCTTC TRBD1 TRBV6-1 few TRBJ1-2
CASSQYRGGQPQHF TGTGCCAGCTCCCAATACAGGGGTGGGCAGCCCCAGCATTTT TRBD1 TRBV18 few TRBJ1-5
CASSPQGGLGQPQHF TGTGCCAGCAGCCCGCAGGGAGGGCTGGGTCAGCCCCAGCATTTT NA TRBV7-2 many TRBJ1-5
CASSSRDRGGPGELFF TGTGCCAGCAGCTCCCGGGACAGGGGGGGACCCGGGGAGCTGTTTTTT TRBD1 TRBV11-2 NA TRBJ2-2
CASSLLAKGTQYF TGTGCCAGCAGCTTGCTAGCGAAAGGTACGCAGTATTTT NA TRBV11-2 NA TRBJ2-3
CASSPGVTSGSLYEQYF TGTGCCAGCAGCCCCGGGGTGACTAGCGGGAGTCTATACGAGCAGTACTTC TRBD2 TRBV6-1 many TRBJ2-7
CATSDSSGIPQETQYF TGTGCCACCAGTGATTCTAGCGGGATCCCCCAAGAGACCCAGTACTTC TRBD2 TRBV24-1 many TRBJ2-5
CSARVFSVSFDEQFF TGCAGTGCTAGAGTTTTTTCTGTGAGTTTCGATGAGCAGTTCTTC NA TRBV20-1 many TRBJ2-1
CSARLGQGSYEQYF TGCAGTGCCAGACTGGGACAGGGGTCCTACGAGCAGTACTTC TRBD1 TRBV20-1 few TRBJ2-7
CSATQGMAKNIQYF TGCAGTGCAACACAGGGTATGGCCAAAAACATTCAGTACTTC NA TRBV20-1 few TRBJ2-4
CSVGALGATSTDTQYF TGCAGCGTTGGGGCTCTGGGGGCGACTAGCACAGATACGCAGTATTTT NA TRBV29-1 NA TRBJ2-3
CASSDLMGVNTEAFF TGTGCCAGCAGTGACCTGATGGGGGTGAACACTGAAGCTTTCTTT NA TRBV25-1 many TRBJ1-1
CASSFAGDRGEKLFF TGTGCCAGCAGCTTCGCAGGGGACAGGGGTGAAAAACTGTTTTTT TRBD1 TRBV7-2 NA TRBJ1-4
CASSPGDRMIYEQYF TGCGCCAGCAGCCCGGGGGACAGGATGATCTACGAGCAGTACTTC TRBD1 TRBV5-1 few TRBJ2-7
CASSYGGSDTQYF TGTGCCAGCAGTTACGGGGGGTCAGATACGCAGTATTTT NA TRBV6-6 many TRBJ2-3
CASSSSGPSYEQYF TGTGCCAGCAGTTCAAGCGGCCCCTCCTACGAGCAGTACTTC NA TRBV6-5 many TRBJ2-7
CSARDGGTYNEQFF TGCAGTGCTAGAGACGGGGGTACCTACAATGAGCAGTTCTTC NA TRBV20-1 few TRBJ2-1
CASSPSSFANEKLFF TGCGCCAGCAGCCCTTCAAGCTTTGCTAATGAAAAACTGTTTTTT NA TRBV4-3 NA TRBJ1-4
CSARSEAGGPGEQFF TGCAGTGCTAGAAGCGAAGCGGGAGGGCCGGGTGAGCAGTTCTTC TRBD2 TRBV20-1 many TRBJ2-1
CASSFSGSPYNEQFF TGTGCCAGCAGTTTTAGCGGGAGCCCCTACAATGAGCAGTTCTTC TRBD2 TRBV6-5 few TRBJ2-1
CASTRRGGGELFF TGTGCCAGCACGCGACGAGGAGGAGGGGAGCTGTTTTTT NA TRBV6-1 NA TRBJ2-2
CASRTGLSNQPQHF TGTGCCAGCAGGACAGGTCTTAGCAATCAGCCCCAGCATTTT NA TRBV2 many TRBJ1-5
CCARDPLRRGALRGYTF TGCTGCGCTAGAGATCCCCTTCGACGGGGCGCTCTCCGTGGCTACACCTTC NA TRBV20-1 NA TRBJ1-2
CASSLSSPKGDTQYF TGTGCCAGCAGCTTAAGCTCACCGAAGGGAGATACGCAGTATTTT NA TRBV7-2 few TRBJ2-3
CASSFRAGGDEQFF TGTGCCAGCAGCTTCCGCGCAGGGGGCGATGAGCAGTTCTTC TRBD1 TRBV5-6 NA TRBJ2-1
CASSLRRNTNEKLFF TGTGCCAGCAGCTTACGTCGGAACACTAATGAAAAACTGTTTTTT NA TRBV7-2 few TRBJ1-4
CASSPRTGAVEKLFF TGTGCCAGCAGCCCAAGGACAGGGGCTGTTGAAAAACTGTTTTTT TRBD1 TRBV12-3/TRBV12-4 NA TRBJ1-4
CASSQLVAYNEQFF TGTGCCAGCAGCCAACTAGTGGCTTACAATGAGCAGTTCTTC NA TRBV7-2 many TRBJ2-1
CSVERGDYGYTF TGCAGCGTTGAAAGGGGTGACTATGGCTACACCTTC NA TRBV29-1 few TRBJ1-2
CASSNGRQETQYF TGTGCCAGCAGCAATGGGAGGCAAGAGACCCAGTACTTC NA TRBV7-6 few TRBJ2-5
CASSQVGGHSTYEQYF TGTGCCAGCAGCCAGGTGGGGGGACACTCAACCTACGAGCAGTACTTC NA TRBV7-6 NA TRBJ2-7
CASSLGGGLQTQYF TGTGCCAGCAGTTTAGGGGGGGGCTTACAGACCCAGTACTTC NA TRBV28 NA TRBJ2-5
CASSFGNEQFF TGTGCCAGCAGCTTTGGAAATGAGCAGTTCTTC NA TRBV5-6 many TRBJ2-1
CASSLAPLYNEQLF TGTGCCAGCAGCTTAGCGCCCCTATACAATGAGCAGCTCTTC NA TRBV7-9 NA TRBJ2-1
CASSPENQPQHF TGTGCCAGCAGCCCAGAGAATCAGCCCCAGCATTTT NA TRBV7-2 NA TRBJ1-5